A selection of T cell receptor beta chains follows, all from one sample in a study of sequential checkpoint blockade in melanoma. Generated by immunoSEQ multiplex PCR, the TCRdb table keeps only in-frame clones and is missing some. The top ten clones hold 12% to 15% of a sample with 25,000 to 35,000 clones, about 89% of them seen once. Sample: CD8+ T cells sorted from blood (inferred from file names), taken from a patient given nivolumab and ipilimumab in sequence. The origin of the receptors is a human donor with melanoma. CDR3s include the opening cysteine and the closing phenylalanine or tryptophan. The D gene is left open where the match is weak. Size values are once, few and many counts, or a class for expanded clones, and some rows have none.

>TRBV13|TRBJ2-1|TRBD2|17|NA
TGTGCCAGCAGCTCTACCCGCGGGGGGCCGGAAAACAATGAGCAGTTCTTC
CASSSTRGGPENNEQFF
>TRBV6-1|TRBJ2-1|NA|11|NA
TGTGCCAGCTCACATGTCAATGAGCAGTTCTTC
CASSHVNEQFF
>TRBV11-2|TRBJ2-7|NA|17|NA
TGTGCCAGCAGGACATTACCTCGGACAGATAAAATATACGAGCAGTACTTC
CASRTLPRTDKIYEQYF
>TRBV28|TRBJ1-4|TRBD1|15|NA
TGTGCCAGCACCCAGCAGGGGGCTCTTTCGTTGAAACTGTTTTTT
CASTQQGALSLKLFF
>TRBV25-1|TRBJ2-4|NA|14|NA
TGTGCCAGCCCTCAAGGGGGATCCAAAAACATTCAGTACTTC
CASPQGGSKNIQYF
>TRBV5-4|TRBJ1-1|NA|13|NA
TGTGCCAGCAGCTTACAGGGAGTTCTCCAAGCTTTCTTT
CASSLQGVLQAFF
>TRBV2|TRBJ1-1|NA|13|NA
TGTGCCAGCGGGGGCGAGGGGTGGACTGAAGCTTTCTTT
CASGGEGWTEAFF
>TRBV27|TRBJ2-3|TRBD2|17|NA
TGTGCCAGCAGTTTGGGGTCCGGGAGGGCCAGCACAGATACGCAGTATTTT
CASSLGSGRASTDTQYF
>TRBV6-5|TRBJ2-7|NA|15|NA
TGTGCCAGCAGACCCAGGGGAGCGGGACGCTACGAGCAGTACTTC
CASRPRGAGRYEQYF
>TRBV19|TRBJ1-2|NA|14|NA
TGTGCCAGTACCCAGTTTGCGGGGGACGGTGGCTACACCTTC
CASTQFAGDGGYTF
>TRBV7-6|TRBJ2-7|NA|16|once
TGTGCCAGCAGCAGCCCGAGACTAGGGAGGGGGTACGAGCAGTACTTC
CASSSPRLGRGYEQYF
>TRBV6-5|TRBJ1-6|NA|15|NA
TGTGCCAGCAGTCCAGGGTTCTCCTATAATTCACCCCTCCACTTT
CASSPGFSYNSPLHF
>TRBV10-3|TRBJ2-1|NA|17|NA
TGTGCCATCAGTGAGTCGACGGTTTTAGCAATTTACAATGAGCAGTTCTTC
CAISESTVLAIYNEQFF
>TRBV7-9|TRBJ2-3|TRBD2|16|NA
TGTGCCAGCAGCTTAGGACTAGCGGGAGGAGTAGATACGCAGTATTTT
CASSLGLAGGVDTQYF
>TRBV27|TRBJ2-7|NA|16|NA
TGTGCCAGCAGTTTATCGTGGGCTAGCGCCGCCTACGAGCAGTACTTC
CASSLSWASAAYEQYF
>TRBV30|TRBJ1-2|NA|14|NA
TGTGCCTGGAGTGTAGCCTCCCGGGGGGATGGCTACACCTTC
CAWSVASRGDGYTF
>TRBV6-5|TRBJ2-7|TRBD2|15|NA
TGTGCCAGCAGTTATGGGCTAGCGGAGTCCTACGAGCAGTACTTC
CASSYGLAESYEQYF
>TRBV29-1|TRBJ2-1|NA|12|NA
TGCAGCGTTGAAGTGCTAGCCAATGAGCAGTTCTTC
CSVEVLANEQFF
>TRBV18|TRBJ1-2|NA|15|medium-sized
TGTGCCAGCTCACCCGGGGTAGGGGAGGACTATGGCTACACCTTC
CASSPGVGEDYGYTF
>TRBV4-3|TRBJ2-7|TRBD2|18|NA
TGCGCCAGCAGCCAAGATCCATGGGGGACTAGCGGTGCCTACGAGCAGTACTTC
CASSQDPWGTSGAYEQYF
>TRBV4-2|TRBJ1-2|NA|14|NA
TGTGCCAGCAGCCAAGGACAGCCGAACTATGGCTACACCTTC
CASSQGQPNYGYTF
>TRBV6-6|TRBJ1-2|TRBD1|14|NA
TGTGCCAGCAGTTACACAGGGGTTGTCTATGGCTACACCTTC
CASSYTGVVYGYTF
>TRBV9|TRBJ2-6|NA|13|NA
TGTGCCAGCAGCCCTTCTGGGGCCAACGTCCTGACTTTC
CASSPSGANVLTF
>TRBV7-9|TRBJ1-3|NA|16|NA
TGTGCCAGCAGCTTAGAGCAGGGGCCCTCTGGAAACACCATATATTTT
CASSLEQGPSGNTIYF
>TRBV28|TRBJ1-1|NA|13|once
TGTGCCAGCAGTTTAGGCCGCCGGGGGGAAGCTTTCTTT
CASSLGRRGEAFF
>TRBV10-2|TRBJ2-1|TRBD1|14|NA
TGCGCCAGCAGCCCCGGGACAGCCTACAATGAGCAGTTCTTC
CASSPGTAYNEQFF
>TRBV4-3|TRBJ2-1|TRBD1|17|NA
TGCGCCAGCAGCCAAGATGGGCCCGGGACAGAGAGAAATGAGCAGTTCTTC
CASSQDGPGTERNEQFF
>TRBV18|TRBJ2-5|NA|15|NA
TGTGCCAGCTCACCACAAGGCAGGGAGGAGGAGACCCAGTACTTC
CASSPQGREEETQYF
>TRBV5-6|TRBJ2-3|NA|16|NA
TGTGCCAGCAGCTTGATGGCGGGGATGAGCACAGATACGCAGTATTTT
CASSLMAGMSTDTQYF
>TRBV2|TRBJ2-1|TRBD2|16|once
TGTGCCAGGGGTACTAGCGGGGGTCAGGGTGACAATGAGCAGTTCTTC
CARGTSGGQGDNEQFF
>TRBV28|TRBJ1-3|TRBD1|14|NA
TGTGCCAGCAGGGGACAGTACCTTGGAAACACCATATATTTT
CASRGQYLGNTIYF
>TRBV2|TRBJ1-1|NA|15|NA
TGTGCCAGCAGTGAAGCGCTGTGGAGCCCCACTGAAGCTTTCTTT
CASSEALWSPTEAFF
>TRBV7-9|TRBJ2-5|NA|15|NA
TGTGCCAGCAGCCAACAGGATGAGGAGGGAGAGACCCAGTACTTC
CASSQQDEEGETQYF